This T cell receptor beta chain was identified in a study of cytomegalovirus exposure and HLA in healthy donors. The PCR used 60 Vbeta and 13 Jbeta primers. Only in-frame clones appear in the TCRdb table, and some are missing; sequencing was by immunoSEQ multiplex PCR. This sample yields around 210,000 clones, of which 82% are seen a single time; 2.7% belongs to the top ten. Trimming took 8 bases from V and 4 from J; bases not matched to a gene: 2. Germline values: CDR1 SEHNR, CDR2 FQNEAQ (reference sequence). This CDR3 contains 12 residues. The specimen was PBMCs. The chain combines TRBV7-9 with TRBJ1-5, with TRBD1 identical over 7 bases. The receptor's source is a woman in her thirties or forties in good health and CMV-seronegative. The CDR3 bases are TGTGCCAGCTGGGACAGAAATCAGCCCCAGCATTTT. Translation: CASWDRNQPQHF.